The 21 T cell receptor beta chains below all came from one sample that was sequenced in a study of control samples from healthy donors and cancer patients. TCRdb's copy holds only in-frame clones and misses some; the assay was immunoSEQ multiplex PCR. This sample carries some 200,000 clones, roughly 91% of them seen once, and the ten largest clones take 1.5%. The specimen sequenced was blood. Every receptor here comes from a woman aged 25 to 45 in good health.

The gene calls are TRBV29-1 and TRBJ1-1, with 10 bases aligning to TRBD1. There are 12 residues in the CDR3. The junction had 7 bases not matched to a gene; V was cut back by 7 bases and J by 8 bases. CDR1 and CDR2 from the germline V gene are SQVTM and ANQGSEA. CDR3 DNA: TGCAGCGGGACCGACAGGGGGCTAGAAGCTTTCTTT. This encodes CSGTDRGLEAFF.

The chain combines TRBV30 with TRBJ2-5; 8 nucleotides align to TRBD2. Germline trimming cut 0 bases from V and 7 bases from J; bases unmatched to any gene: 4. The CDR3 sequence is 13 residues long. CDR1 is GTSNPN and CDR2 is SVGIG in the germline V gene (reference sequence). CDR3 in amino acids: CAWSVTSVGTQYF. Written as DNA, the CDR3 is TGTGCCTGGAGTGTGACTAGCGTCGGGACCCAGTACTTC. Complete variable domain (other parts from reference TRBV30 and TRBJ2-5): SQTIHQWPATLVQPVGSPLSLECTVEGTSNPNLYWYRQAAGRGLQLLFYSVGIGQISSEVPQNLSASRPQDRQFILSSKKLLLSDSGFYLCAWSVTSVGTQYFGPGTRLLVL.

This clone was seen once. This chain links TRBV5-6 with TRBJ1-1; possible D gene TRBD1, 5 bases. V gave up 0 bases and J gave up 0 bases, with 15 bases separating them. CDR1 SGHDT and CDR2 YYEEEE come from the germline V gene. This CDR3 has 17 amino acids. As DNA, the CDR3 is TGTGCCAGCAGCTTGGGAGGAGGACAAGGCATGAACACTGAAGCTTTCTTT. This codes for CASSLGGGQGMNTEAFF.

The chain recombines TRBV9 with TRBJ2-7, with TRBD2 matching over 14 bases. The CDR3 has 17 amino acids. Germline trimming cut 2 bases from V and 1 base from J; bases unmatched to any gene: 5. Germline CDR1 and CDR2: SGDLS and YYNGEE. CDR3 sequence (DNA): TGTGCCAGCAGCGTGGGGACTAGCGGGAGTTTTTCCTACGAGCAGTACTTC. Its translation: CASSVGTSGSFSYEQYF.

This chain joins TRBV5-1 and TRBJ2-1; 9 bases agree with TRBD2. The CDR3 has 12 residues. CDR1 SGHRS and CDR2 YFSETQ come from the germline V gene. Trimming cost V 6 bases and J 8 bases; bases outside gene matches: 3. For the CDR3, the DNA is TGCGCCAGCATCGTAGCGGGAGATGAGCAGTTCTTC. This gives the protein CASIVAGDEQFF.

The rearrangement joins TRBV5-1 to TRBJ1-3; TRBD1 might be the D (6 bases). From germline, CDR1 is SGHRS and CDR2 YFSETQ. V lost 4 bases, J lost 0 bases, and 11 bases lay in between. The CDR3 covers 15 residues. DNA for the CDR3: TGCGCCAGCAGCCGGGACACCGACTCTGGAAACACCATATATTTT. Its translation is CASSRDTDSGNTIYF.

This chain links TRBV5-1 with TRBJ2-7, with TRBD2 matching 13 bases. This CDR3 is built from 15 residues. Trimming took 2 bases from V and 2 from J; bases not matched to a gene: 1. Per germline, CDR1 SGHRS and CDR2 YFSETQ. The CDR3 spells CASSFGLAGAYEQYF. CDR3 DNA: TGCGCCAGCAGCTTCGGACTAGCGGGGGCCTACGAGCAGTACTTC.

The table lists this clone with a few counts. As DNA, the CDR3 is TGTGCCAGCAGTTACGAGACAGGGGCCTACGAGCAGTACTTC. Its protein is CASSYETGAYEQYF. V usage is TRBV6-2 or TRBV6-3 and J usage is TRBJ2-7; 8 bases match TRBD1. The CDR3 is made up of 14 amino acids. CDR1 is MNHEY and CDR2 is SVGEGT in the germline V gene. Germline trimming cut 2 bases from V and 2 bases from J; bases unmatched to any gene: 2.

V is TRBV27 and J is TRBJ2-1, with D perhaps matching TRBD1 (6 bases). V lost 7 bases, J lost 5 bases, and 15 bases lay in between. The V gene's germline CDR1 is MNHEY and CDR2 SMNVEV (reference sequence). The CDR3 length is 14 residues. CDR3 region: CASNGQSLNNEQFF. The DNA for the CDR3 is TGTGCCAGCAACGGACAGAGCCTAAACAATGAGCAGTTCTTC.

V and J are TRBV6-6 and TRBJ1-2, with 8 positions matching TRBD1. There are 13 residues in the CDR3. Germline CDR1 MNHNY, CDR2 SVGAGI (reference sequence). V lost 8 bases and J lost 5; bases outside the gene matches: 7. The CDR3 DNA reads TGTGCCAGCGCCTCCGGGACAGGTTATGGCTACACCTTC. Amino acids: CASASGTGYGYTF.

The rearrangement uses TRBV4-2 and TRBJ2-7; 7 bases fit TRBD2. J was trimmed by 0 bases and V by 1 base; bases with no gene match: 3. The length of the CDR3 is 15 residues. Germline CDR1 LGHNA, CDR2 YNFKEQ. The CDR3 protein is CASSQGLADSYEQYF. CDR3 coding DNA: TGTGCCAGCAGCCAAGGACTAGCCGACTCCTACGAGCAGTACTTC.

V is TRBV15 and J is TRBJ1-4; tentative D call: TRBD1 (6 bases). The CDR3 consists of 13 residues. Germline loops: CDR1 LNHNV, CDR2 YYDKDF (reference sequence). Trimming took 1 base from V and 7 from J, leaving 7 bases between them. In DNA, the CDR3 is TGTGCCACCAGCAGAGTCAGGGGTGAAAAACTGTTTTTT. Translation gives CATSRVRGEKLFF.

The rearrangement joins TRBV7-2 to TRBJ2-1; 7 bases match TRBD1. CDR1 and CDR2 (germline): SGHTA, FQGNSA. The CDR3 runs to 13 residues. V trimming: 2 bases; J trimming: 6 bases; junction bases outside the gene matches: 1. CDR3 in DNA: TGTGCCAGCAGCTTAAACAGGGGCAATGAGCAGTTCTTC. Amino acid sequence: CASSLNRGNEQFF.

For the CDR3, the DNA is TGTGCCAGCAGTAGGGGGGCTAGCTCTGGGGCCAACGTCCTGACTTTC. Its protein product is CASSRGASSGANVLTF. This chain joins TRBV28 and TRBJ2-6, with D perhaps TRBD1 or TRBD2 (6 bases each). CDR1 is MDHEN, CDR2 SYDVKM, per germline. V was clipped by 5 bases and J by 0 bases, with 11 bases between them. This CDR3 contains 16 residues.

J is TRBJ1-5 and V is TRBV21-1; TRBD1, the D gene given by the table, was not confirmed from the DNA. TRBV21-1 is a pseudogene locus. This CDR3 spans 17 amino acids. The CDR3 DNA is TGTGCCAGCAGCAAAGGCCGGGACAGGGGGCGAAGGCAGCCCCAGCATTTT. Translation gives CASSKGRDRGRRQPQHF.

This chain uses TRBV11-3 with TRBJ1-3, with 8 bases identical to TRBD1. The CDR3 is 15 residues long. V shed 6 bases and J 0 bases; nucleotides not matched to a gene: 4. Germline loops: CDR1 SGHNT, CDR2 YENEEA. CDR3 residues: CASRDTGGSGNTIYF. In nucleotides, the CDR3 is TGTGCCAGCAGGGACACAGGGGGCTCTGGAAACACCATATATTTT.

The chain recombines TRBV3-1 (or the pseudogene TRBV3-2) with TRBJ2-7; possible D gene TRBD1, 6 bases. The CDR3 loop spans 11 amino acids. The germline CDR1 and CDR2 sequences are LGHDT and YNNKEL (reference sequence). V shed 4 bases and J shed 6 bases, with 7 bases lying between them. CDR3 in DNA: TGTGCCAGCAGCCCCAGGGGCGAGCAGTACTTC. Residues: CASSPRGEQYF.

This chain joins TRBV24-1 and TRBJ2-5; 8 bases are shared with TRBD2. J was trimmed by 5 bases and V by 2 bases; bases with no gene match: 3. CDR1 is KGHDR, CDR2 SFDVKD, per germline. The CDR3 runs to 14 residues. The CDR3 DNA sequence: TGTGCCACCAGTGATTCGGGGGGGCCCGAGACCCAGTACTTC. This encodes CATSDSGGPETQYF.

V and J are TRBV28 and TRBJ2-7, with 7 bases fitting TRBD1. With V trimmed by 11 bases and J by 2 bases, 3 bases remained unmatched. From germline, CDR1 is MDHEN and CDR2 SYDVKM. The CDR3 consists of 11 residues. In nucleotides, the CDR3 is TGTGCCGCCGGGACAGCCTACGAGCAGTACTTC. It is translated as CAAGTAYEQYF.

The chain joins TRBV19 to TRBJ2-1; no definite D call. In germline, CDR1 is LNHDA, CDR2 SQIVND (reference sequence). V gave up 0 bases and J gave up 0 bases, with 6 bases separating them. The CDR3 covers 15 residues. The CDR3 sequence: CASSIDSGSYNEQFF. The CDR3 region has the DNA TGTGCCAGTAGTATAGATAGTGGCTCCTACAATGAGCAGTTCTTC. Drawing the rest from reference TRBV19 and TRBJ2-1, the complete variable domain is DGGITQSPKYLFRKEGQNVTLSCEQNLNHDAMYWYRQDPGQGLRLIYYSQIVNDFQKGDIAEGYSVSREKKESFPLTVTSAQKNPTAFYLCASSIDSGSYNEQFFGPGTRLTVL.

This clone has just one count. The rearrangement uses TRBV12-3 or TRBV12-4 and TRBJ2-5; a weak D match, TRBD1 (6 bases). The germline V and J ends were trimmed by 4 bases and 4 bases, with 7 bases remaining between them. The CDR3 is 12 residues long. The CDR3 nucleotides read TGTGCCAGCAGTTCCAGGGGAGAGACCCAGTACTTC. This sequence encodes CASSSRGETQYF.